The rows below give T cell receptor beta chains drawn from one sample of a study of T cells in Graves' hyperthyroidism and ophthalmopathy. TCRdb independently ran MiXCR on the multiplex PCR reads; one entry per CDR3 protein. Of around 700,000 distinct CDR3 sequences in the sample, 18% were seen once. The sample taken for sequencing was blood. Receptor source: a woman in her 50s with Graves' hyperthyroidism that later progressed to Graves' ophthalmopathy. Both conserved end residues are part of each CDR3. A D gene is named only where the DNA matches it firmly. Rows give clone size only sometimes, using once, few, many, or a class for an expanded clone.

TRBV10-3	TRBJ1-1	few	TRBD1	CAISEGWAQGLFRAEAFF	TGTGCCATCAGTGAGGGTTGGGCACAGGGGTTGTTTCGAGCTGAAGCTTTCTTT
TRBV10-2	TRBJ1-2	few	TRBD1	CASSESGQGDGYTF	TGCGCCAGCAGTGAGTCCGGACAGGGCGATGGCTACACCTTC
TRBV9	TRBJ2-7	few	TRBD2	CASSSTGTSGNEQYF	TGTGCCAGCAGCTCAACCGGGACTAGCGGGAACGAGCAGTACTTC
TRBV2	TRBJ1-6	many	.	CASSDTVGMGYNSPLHF	TGTGCCAGCAGTGATACGGTGGGAATGGGGTATAATTCACCCCTCCACTTT
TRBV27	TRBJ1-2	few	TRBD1	CASSLDRGLFGYTF	TGTGCCAGCAGTTTAGACAGGGGGCTGTTTGGCTACACCTTC
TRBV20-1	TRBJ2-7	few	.	CSARDKPGAWEQYF	TGCAGTGCTAGAGATAAGCCGGGGGCTTGGGAGCAGTACTTC
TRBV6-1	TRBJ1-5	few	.	CASSSGPPRSNQPQHF	TGTGCCAGCAGTTCGGGCCCTCCGAGGAGCAATCAGCCCCAGCATTTT
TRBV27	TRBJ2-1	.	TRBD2	CASSVRDYNNEQFF	TGTGCCAGCAGTGTCCGGGACTACAACAATGAGCAGTTCTTC
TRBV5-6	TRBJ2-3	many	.	CASSLYGTDTQYF	TGTGCCAGCAGCTTATACGGCACAGATACGCAGTATTTT
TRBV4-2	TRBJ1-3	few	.	CASSQARGSSGNTIYF	TGTGCCAGCAGCCAAGCTCGGGGCAGCTCTGGAAACACCATATATTTT
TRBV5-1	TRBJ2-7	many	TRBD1	CASSETGTGTYEQYF	TGCGCCAGCAGCGAAACCGGGACAGGGACCTACGAGCAGTACTTC
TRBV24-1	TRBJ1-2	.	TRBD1	CATSDPTYGQGHGYTF	TGTGCCACCAGTGATCCTACATACGGACAGGGGCATGGCTACACCTTC
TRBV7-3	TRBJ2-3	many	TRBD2	CASSLTFSGGTDTQYF	TGTGCCAGCAGCTTAACATTTAGCGGGGGGACAGATACGCAGTATTTT
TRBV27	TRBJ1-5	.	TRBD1	CASSRLTGANQPQHF	TGTGCCAGCAGTAGATTGACAGGGGCCAATCAGCCCCAGCATTTT
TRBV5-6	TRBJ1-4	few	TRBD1	CASSLGTGPEKLFF	TGTGCCAGCAGCTTGGGGACAGGGCCTGAAAAACTGTTTTTT
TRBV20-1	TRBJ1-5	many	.	CSARGAGTTNQPQHF	TGCAGTGCTAGAGGGGCAGGGACGACAAATCAGCCCCAGCATTTT
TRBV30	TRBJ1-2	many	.	CAWSIADRGFGYTF	TGTGCCTGGAGCATAGCGGACCGGGGCTTCGGCTACACCTTC
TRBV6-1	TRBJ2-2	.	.	CASSEWTGLGELFF	TGTGCCAGCAGTGAATGGACGGGCCTCGGGGAGCTGTTTTTT
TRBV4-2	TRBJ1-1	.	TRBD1	CASSQDRTGPNTEAFF	TGTGCCAGCAGCCAGGATCGGACAGGGCCGAACACTGAAGCTTTCTTT
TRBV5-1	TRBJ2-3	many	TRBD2	CASSLEGLASPDTQYF	TGCGCCAGCAGCTTGGAGGGACTAGCTTCCCCGGATACGCAGTATTTT
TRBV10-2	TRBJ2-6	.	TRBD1	CASSGGQSSGANVLTF	TGCGCCAGCAGTGGGGGACAGAGCTCTGGGGCCAACGTCCTGACTTTC
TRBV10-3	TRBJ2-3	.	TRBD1	CAIRRTGNTDTQYF	TGTGCCATCAGACGGACAGGGAACACTGATACGCAGTATTTT
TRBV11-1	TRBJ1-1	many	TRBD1	CASSLGDRWNTEAFF	TGTGCCAGCAGCTTAGGGGACAGGTGGAACACTGAAGCTTTCTTT
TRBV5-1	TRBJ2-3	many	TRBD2	CASSYRTRGTDTQYF	TGCGCCAGCAGCTATCGGACTAGAGGCACAGATACGCAGTATTTT
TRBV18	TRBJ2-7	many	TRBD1	CASSPRTGVNEQYF	TGTGCCAGCTCACCAAGGACAGGGGTCAACGAGCAGTACTTC
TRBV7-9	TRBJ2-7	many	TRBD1	CASSPRTGSLEQYF	TGTGCCAGCAGCCCTCGGACAGGGTCCCTCGAGCAGTACTTC
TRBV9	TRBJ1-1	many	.	CASNIGNLDTEAFF	TGTGCCAGCAATATTGGCAATCTGGACACTGAAGCTTTCTTT
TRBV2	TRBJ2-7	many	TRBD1	CASSSGLTGAGQYF	TGTGCCAGCAGTTCGGGGTTGACAGGGGCTGGGCAGTACTTC
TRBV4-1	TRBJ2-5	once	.	CASSQEGVEETQYF	TGCGCCAGCAGCCAAGAGGGGGTTGAGGAGACCCAGTACTTC